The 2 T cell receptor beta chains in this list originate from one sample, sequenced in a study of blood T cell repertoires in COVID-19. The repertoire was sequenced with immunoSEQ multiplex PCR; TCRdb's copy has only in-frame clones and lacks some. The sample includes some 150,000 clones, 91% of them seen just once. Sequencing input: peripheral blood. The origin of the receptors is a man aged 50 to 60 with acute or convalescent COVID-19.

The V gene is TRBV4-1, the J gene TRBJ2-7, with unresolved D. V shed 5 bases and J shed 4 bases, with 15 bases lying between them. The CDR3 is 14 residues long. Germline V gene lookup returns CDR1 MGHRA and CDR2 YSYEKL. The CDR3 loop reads CASSIRLQGYEQYF. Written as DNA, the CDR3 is TGCGCCAGCAGCATTAGACTTCAAGGATACGAGCAGTACTTC.

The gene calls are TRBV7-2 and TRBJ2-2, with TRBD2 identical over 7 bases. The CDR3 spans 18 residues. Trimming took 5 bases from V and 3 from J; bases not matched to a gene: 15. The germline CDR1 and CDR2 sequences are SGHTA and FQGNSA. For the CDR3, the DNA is TGTGCCAGCAGCCCCCTCGGGGGAGGGCCCTCTCACACCGGGGAGCTGTTTTTT. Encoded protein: CASSPLGGGPSHTGELFF.